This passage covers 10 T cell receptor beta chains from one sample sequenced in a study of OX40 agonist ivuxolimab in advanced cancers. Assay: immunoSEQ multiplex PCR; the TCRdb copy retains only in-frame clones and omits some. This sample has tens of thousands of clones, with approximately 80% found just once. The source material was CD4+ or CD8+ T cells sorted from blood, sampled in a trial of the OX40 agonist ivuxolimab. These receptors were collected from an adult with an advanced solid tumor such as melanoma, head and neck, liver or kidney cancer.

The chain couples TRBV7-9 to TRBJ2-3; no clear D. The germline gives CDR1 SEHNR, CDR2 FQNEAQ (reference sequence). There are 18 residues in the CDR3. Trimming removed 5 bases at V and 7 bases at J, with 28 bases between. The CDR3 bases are TGTGCCAGCAGCCAAATACTAAGGGCGTCCAGCGACTCCAATACGCAGTATTTT. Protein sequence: CASSQILRASSDSNTQYF. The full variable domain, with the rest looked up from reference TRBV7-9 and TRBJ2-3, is DTGVSQNPRHKITKRGQNVTFRCDPISEHNRLYWYRQTLGQGPEFLTYFQNEAQLEKSRLLSDRFSAERPKGSFSTLEIQRTEQGDSAMYLCASSQILRASSDSNTQYFGPGTRLTVL.

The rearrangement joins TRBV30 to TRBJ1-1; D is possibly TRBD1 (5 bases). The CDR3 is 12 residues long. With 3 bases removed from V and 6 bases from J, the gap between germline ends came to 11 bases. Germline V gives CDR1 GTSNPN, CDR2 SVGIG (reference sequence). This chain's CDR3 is CAWRLRGSEAFF. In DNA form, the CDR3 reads TGTGCCTGGAGGTTGAGGGGCTCTGAAGCTTTCTTT.

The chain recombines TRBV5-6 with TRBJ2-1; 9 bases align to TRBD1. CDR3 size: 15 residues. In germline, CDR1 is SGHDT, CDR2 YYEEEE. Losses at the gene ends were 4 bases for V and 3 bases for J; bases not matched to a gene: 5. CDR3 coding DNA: TGTGCCAGCAGCCTCGGGACAGGGCACTACAATGAGCAGTTCTTC. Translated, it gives CASSLGTGHYNEQFF. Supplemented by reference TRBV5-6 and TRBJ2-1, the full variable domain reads DAGVTQSPTHLIKTRGQQVTLRCSPKSGHDTVSWYQQALGQGPQFIFQYYEEEERQRGNFPDRFSGHQFPNYSSELNVNALLLGDSALYLCASSLGTGHYNEQFFGPGTRLTVL.

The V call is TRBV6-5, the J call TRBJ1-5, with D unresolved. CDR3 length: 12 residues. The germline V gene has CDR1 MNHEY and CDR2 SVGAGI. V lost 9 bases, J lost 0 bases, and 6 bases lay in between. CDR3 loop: CASTNSNQPQHF. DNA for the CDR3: TGTGCCAGTACGAATAGCAATCAGCCCCAGCATTTT.

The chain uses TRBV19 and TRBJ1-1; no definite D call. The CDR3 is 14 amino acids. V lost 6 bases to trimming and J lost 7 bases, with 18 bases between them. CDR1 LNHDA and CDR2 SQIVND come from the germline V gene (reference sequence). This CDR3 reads CASSTFLTPNEAFF. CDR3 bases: TGTGCCAGTAGCACCTTTTTGACCCCGAATGAAGCTTTCTTT.

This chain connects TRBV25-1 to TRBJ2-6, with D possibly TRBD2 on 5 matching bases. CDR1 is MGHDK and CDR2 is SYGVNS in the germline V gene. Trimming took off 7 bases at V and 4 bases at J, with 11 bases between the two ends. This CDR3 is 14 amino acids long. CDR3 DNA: TGTGCCAGCAAGGCCGGGGTCGGGGCCAACGTCCTGACTTTC. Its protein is CASKAGVGANVLTF.

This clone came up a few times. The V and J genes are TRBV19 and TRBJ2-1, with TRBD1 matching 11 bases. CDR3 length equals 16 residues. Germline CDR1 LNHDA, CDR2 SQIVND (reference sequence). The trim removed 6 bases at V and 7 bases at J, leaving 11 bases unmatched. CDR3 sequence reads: CASRRLGQGALNEQFF. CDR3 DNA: TGTGCCAGTAGGCGACTCGGACAGGGGGCTTTGAATGAGCAGTTCTTC.

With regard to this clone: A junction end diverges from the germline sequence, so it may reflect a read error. CDR3 amino acids: CASGVANTNTGELFF. The DNA of the CDR3 is TGTGCCAGCGGCGTAGCGAATACGAACACCGGGGAGCTGTTTTTT. The chain uses TRBV9 and TRBJ2-2; the D gene is possibly TRBD2 (5 bases). CDR3 length: 15 amino acids. Per the germline V gene, CDR1 is SGDLS and CDR2 is YYNGEE.

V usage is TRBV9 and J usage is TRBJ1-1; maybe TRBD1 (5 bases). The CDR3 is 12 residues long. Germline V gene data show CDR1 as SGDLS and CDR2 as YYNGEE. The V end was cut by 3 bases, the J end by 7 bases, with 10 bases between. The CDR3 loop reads CASSDDSLEAFF. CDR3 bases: TGTGCCAGCAGCGACGACAGCCTTGAAGCTTTCTTT. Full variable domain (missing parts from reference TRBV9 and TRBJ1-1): DSGVTQTPKHLITATGQRVTLRCSPRSGDLSVYWYQQSLDQGLQFLIQYYNGEERAKGNILERFSAQQFPDLHSELNLSSLELGDSALYFCASSDDSLEAFFGQGTRLTVV.

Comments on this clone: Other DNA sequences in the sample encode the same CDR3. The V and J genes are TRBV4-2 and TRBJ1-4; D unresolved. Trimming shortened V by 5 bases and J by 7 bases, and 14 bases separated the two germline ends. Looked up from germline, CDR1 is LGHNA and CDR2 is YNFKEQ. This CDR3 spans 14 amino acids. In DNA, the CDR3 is TGTGCCAGCAGCTTGCGTGGAGGCGGTGAAAAACTGTTTTTT. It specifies CASSLRGGGEKLFF.